This T cell receptor (beta chain) is from a study of cytomegalovirus exposure and HLA in healthy donors. Study results and caveats: Later analysis suggested most CMV-associated TCR beta chains were HLA-restricted. TCR beta chain V- and J-gene trimming was linked, in a later analysis, to a missense variant in DCLRE1C.

A word on this clone: What it recognizes is unknown.

The PCR was carried out with 60 Vbeta primers and 13 Jbeta primers. Using immunoSEQ multiplex PCR, the repertoire was profiled, and TCRdb retains in-frame clones only, with some absent. The sample holds 100,000 to 150,000 clones, roughly 80% seen once. The CDR3 consists of 15 residues. Germline trimming cut 4 bases from V and 3 bases from J; bases unmatched to any gene: 4. Germline-derived CDR1 and CDR2 are SGHNT and YYREEE (reference sequence). Material: PBMCs. The TCR sequence derives from a man aged 40-49 years in good health and CMV-seronegative. The V call is TRBV5-4, the J call TRBJ2-2, with 9 bases fitting TRBD2. For the CDR3, the DNA is TGTGCCAGCAGCCAAGCGGGAGGCTACACCGGGGAGCTGTTTTTT. Encoded protein: CASSQAGGYTGELFF.